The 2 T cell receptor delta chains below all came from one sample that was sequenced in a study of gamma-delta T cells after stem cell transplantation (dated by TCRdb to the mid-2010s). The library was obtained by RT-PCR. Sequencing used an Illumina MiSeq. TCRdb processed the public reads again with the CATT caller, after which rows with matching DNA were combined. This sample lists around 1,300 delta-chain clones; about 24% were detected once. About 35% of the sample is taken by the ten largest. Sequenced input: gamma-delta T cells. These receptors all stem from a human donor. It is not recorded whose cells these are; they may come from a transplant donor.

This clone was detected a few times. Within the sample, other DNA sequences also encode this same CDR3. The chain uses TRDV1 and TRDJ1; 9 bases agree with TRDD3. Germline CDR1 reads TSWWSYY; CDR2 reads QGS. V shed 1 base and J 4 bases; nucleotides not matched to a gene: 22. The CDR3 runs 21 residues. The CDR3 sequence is CALGERPAWGISPKPFDKLIF. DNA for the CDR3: TGTGCTCTTGGGGAACGCCCCGCATGGGGGATAAGTCCGAAGCCCTTCGATAAACTCATCTTT.

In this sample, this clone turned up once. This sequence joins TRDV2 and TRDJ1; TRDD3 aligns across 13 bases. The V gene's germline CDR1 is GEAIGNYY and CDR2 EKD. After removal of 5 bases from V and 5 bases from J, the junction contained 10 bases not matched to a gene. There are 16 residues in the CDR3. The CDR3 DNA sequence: TGTGCCTGTGCCCCCCTGTTACTGGGGGATACGGATAAACTCATCTTT. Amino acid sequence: CACAPLLLGDTDKLIF.